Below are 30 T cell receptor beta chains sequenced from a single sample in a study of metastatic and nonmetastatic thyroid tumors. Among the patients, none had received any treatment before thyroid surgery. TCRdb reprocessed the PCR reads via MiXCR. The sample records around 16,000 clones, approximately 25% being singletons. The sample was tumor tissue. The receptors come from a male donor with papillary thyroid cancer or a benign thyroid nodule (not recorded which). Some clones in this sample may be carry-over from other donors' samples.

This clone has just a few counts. CDR3: CASSPLSPLYEQYF. As DNA, the CDR3 is TGTGCCAGCAGTCCTCTTAGTCCCCTCTACGAGCAGTACTTC. This chain connects TRBV6-1 to TRBJ2-7; no clear D. The CDR3 runs 14 residues. The germline V and J ends were trimmed by 5 bases and 3 bases, with 14 bases remaining between them. Per germline, CDR1 MNHNS and CDR2 SASEGT.

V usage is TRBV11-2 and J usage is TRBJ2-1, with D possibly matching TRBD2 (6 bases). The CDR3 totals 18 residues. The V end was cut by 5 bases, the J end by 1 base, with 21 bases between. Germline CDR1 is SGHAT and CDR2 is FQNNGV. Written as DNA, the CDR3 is TGTGCCAGCAGCCGCTATGGGGCACTAGCTGCTTCCTACAATGAGCAGTTCTTC. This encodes CASSRYGALAASYNEQFF.

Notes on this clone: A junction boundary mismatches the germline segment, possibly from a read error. CDR3 amino acids: CASRPGRRGALQDTQYF. The DNA of the CDR3 is TGCGCCAGCAGACCGGGGAGAAGGGGGGCCCTCCAAGATACCCAGTACTTC. The chain combines TRBV5-1 with TRBJ2-5, with D possibly being TRBD1 or TRBD2 (6 bases each). Germline CDR1 reads SGHRS; CDR2 reads YFSETQ. The length of the CDR3 is 17 residues.

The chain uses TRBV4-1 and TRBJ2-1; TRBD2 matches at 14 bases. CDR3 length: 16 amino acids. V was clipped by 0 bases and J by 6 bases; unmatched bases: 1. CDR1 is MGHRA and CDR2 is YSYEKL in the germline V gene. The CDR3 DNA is TGCGCCAGCAGCCAAGAGACTAGCGGGAGGGGCAATGAGCAGTTCTTC. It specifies CASSQETSGRGNEQFF.

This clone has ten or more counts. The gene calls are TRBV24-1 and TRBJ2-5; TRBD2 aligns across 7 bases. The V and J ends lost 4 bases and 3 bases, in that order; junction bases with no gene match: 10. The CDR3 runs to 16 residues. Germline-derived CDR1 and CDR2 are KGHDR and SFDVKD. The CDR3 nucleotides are TGTGCCACCAGTGACCCTACTAGCGCGAAAAAAGAGACCCAGTACTTC. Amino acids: CATSDPTSAKKETQYF.

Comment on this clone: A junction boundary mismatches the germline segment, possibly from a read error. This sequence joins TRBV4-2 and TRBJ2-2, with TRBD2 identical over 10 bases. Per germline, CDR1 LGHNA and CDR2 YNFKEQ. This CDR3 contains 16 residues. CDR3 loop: CASSQGTSGNTGEPFF. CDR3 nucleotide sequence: TGTGCCAGCAGCCAAGGGACTAGCGGAAACACCGGGGAGCCGTTTTTT.

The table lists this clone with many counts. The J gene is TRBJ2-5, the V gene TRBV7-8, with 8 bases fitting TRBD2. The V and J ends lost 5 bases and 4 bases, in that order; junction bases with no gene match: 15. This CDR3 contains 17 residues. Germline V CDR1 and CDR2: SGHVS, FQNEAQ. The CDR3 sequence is CASSPVGGGRTAETQYF. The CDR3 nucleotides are TGTGCCAGCAGCCCGGTGGGCGGGGGGCGGACGGCAGAGACCCAGTACTTC.

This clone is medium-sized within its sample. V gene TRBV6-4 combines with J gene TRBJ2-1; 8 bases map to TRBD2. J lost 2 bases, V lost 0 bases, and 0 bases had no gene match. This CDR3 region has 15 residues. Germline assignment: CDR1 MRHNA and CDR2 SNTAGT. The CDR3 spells CASSDSAGAYNEQFF. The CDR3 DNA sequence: TGTGCCAGCAGTGACTCAGCGGGAGCCTACAATGAGCAGTTCTTC.

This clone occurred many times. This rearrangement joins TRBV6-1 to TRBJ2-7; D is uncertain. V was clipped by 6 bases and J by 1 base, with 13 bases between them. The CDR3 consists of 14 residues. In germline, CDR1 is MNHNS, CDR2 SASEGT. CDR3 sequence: CASSHRGRSYEQYF. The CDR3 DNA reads TGTGCCAGCAGCCACCGCGGACGTTCCTACGAGCAGTACTTC.

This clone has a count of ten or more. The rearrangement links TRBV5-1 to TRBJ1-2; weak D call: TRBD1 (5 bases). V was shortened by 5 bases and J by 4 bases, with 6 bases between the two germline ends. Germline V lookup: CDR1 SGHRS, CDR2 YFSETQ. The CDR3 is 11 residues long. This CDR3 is CASRGVYGYTF. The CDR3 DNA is TGCGCCAGCAGGGGGGTCTATGGCTACACCTTC.

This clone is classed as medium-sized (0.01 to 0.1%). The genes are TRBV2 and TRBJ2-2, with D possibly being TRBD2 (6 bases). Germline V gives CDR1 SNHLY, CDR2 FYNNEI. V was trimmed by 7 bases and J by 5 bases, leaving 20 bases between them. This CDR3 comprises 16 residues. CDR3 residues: CASNTPLRDWTGELFF. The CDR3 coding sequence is TGTGCCAGCAATACCCCTTTGCGGGATTGGACCGGGGAGCTGTTTTTT.

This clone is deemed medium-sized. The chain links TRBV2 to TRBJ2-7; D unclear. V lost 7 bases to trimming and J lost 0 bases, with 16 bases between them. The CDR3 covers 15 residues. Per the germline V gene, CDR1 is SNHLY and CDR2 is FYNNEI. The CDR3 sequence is CASNFLSVNSYEQYF. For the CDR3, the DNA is TGTGCCAGCAATTTCCTCAGTGTAAACTCCTACGAGCAGTACTTC.

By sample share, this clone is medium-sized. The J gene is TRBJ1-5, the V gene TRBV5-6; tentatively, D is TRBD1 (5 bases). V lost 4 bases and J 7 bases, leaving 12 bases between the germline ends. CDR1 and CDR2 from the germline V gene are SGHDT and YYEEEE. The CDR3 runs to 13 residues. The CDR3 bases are TGTGCCAGCAGCCTATTAGACAGCCAGCCCCAGCATTTT. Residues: CASSLLDSQPQHF.

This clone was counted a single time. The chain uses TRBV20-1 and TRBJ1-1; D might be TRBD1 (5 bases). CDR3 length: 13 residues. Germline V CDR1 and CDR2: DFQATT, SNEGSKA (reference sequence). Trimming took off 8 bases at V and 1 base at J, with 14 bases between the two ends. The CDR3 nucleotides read TGCAGTAAAGTAGGGACGGGGAACACTGAAGCTTTCTTT. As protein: CSKVGTGNTEAFF.

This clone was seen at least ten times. CDR3 in DNA: TGCAGTGCTAGCCCAGCGGGGGGCACCGGGGAGCTGTTTTTT. The encoded protein is CSASPAGGTGELFF. The chain combines TRBV20-1 with TRBJ2-2; 9 bases fit TRBD2. J lost 4 bases, V lost 3 bases, and 3 bases had no gene match. The germline CDR1 and CDR2 sequences are DFQATT and SNEGSKA (reference sequence). CDR3 length equals 14 residues.

CDR3 nucleotide sequence: TGTGCCAGCAGCGCCAGACAGGGGAATGACTACGAGCAGTACTTC. It encodes CASSARQGNDYEQYF. The chain is built from TRBV7-3 and TRBJ2-7; TRBD1 agrees at 8 bases. The CDR3 extends over 15 amino acids. Per the germline V gene, CDR1 is SGHTA and CDR2 is FQGTGA. The V gene end was trimmed by 5 bases and the J gene end by 3 bases; junction bases not matched to a gene: 9.

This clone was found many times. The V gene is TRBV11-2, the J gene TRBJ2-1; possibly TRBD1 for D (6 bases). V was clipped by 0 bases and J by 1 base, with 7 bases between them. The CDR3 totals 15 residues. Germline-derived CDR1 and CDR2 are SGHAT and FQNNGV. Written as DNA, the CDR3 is TGTGCCAGCAGCTTAGATAGGGGGTCCTACAATGAGCAGTTCTTC. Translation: CASSLDRGSYNEQFF.

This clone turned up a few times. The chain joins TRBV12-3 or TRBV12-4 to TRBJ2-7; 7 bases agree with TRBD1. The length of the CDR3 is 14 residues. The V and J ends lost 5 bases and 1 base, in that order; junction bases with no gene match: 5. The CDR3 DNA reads TGTGCCAGCAGTACCCGGGACAGTTCCTACGAGCAGTACTTC. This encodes CASSTRDSSYEQYF.

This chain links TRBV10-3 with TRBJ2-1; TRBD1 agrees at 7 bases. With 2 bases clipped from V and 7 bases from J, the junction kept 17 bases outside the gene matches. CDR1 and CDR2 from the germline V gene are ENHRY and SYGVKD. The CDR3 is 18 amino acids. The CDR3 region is CAISEGSLDRCYLNEQFF. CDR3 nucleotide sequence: TGTGCCATCAGTGAGGGTTCCTTGGACAGGTGCTATCTTAATGAGCAGTTCTTC.

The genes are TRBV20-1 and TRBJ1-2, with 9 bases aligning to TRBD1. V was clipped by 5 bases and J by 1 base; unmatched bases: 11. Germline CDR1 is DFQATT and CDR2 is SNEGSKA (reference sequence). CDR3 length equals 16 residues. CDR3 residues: CSAGSGQGFRNYGYTF. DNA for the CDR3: TGCAGTGCTGGATCGGGACAGGGCTTTCGTAACTATGGCTACACCTTC.

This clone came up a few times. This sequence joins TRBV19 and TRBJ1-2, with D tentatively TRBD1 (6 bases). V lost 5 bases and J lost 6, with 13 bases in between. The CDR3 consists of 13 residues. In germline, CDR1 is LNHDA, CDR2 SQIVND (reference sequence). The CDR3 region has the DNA TGTGCCAGTAGTGGCGGGACATGGGATGGCTACACCTTC. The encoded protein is CASSGGTWDGYTF. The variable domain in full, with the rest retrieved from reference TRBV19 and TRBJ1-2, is DGGITQSPKYLFRKEGQNVTLSCEQNLNHDAMYWYRQDPGQGLRLIYYSQIVNDFQKGDIAEGYSVSREKKESFPLTVTSAQKNPTAFYLCASSGGTWDGYTFGSGTRLTVV.

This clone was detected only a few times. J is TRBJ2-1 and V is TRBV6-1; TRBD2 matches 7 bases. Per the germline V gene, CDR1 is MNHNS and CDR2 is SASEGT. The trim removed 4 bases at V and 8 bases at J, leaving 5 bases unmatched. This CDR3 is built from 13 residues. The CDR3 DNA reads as TGTGCCAGCAGTGCCACGGGAGGCTATGAGCAGTTCTTC. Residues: CASSATGGYEQFF.

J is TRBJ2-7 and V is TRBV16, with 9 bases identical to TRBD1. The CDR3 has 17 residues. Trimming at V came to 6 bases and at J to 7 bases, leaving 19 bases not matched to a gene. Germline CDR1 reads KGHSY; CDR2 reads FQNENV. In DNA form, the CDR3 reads TGTGCCAGCAGTTCCACAGGGGGCGCAACTATTTCGGGGGAGCAGTACTTC. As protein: CASSSTGGATISGEQYF.

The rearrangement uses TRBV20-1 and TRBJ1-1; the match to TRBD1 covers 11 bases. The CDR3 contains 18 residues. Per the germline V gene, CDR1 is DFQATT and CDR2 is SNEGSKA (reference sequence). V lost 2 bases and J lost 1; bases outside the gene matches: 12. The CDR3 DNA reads TGCAGTGCTAGAAGTGGACAGGGGGCTGGTTATGAGAACACTGAAGCTTTCTTT. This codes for CSARSGQGAGYENTEAFF.

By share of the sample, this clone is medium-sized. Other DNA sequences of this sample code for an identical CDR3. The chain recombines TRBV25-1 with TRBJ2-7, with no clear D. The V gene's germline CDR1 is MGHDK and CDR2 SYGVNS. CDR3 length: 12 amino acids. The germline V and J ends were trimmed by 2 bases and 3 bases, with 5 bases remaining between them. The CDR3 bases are TGTGCCAGCAGTGAAATCAGCTACGAGCAGTACTTC. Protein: CASSEISYEQYF.

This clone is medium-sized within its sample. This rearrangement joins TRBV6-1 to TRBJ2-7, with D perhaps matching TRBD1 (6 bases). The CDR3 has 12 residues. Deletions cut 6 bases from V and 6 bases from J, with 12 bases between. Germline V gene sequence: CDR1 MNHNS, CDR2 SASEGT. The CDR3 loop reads CASRTGPSEQYF. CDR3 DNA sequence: TGTGCCAGCAGAACAGGGCCAAGCGAGCAGTACTTC.

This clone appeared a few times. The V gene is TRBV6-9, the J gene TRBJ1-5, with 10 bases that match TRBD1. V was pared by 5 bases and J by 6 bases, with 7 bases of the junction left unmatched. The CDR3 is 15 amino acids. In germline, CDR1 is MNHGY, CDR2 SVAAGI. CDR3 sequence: CASSADRGHVQPQHF. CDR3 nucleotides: TGTGCCAGCAGTGCTGACAGGGGGCATGTTCAGCCCCAGCATTTT.

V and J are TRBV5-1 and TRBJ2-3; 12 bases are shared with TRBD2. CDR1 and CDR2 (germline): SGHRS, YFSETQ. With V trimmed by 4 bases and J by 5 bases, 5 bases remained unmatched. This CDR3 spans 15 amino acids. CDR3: CASSGGLAGLDTQYF. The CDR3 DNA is TGCGCCAGCAGCGGAGGACTAGCGGGGTTAGATACGCAGTATTTT.

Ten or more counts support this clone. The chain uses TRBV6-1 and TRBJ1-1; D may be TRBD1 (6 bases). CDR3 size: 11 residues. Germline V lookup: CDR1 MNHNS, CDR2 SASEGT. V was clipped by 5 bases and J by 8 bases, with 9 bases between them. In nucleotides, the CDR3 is TGTGCCAGCAGTAGAGGGACAGAAGCTTTCTTT. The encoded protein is CASSRGTEAFF.

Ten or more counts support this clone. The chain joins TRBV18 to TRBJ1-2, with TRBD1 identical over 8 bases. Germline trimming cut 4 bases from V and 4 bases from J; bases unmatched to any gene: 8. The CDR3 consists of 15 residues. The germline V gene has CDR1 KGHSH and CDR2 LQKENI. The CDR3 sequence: CASSLGQGSFYGYTF. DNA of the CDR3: TGTGCCAGCTCACTCGGACAGGGATCGTTCTATGGCTACACCTTC.